A selection of T cell receptor beta chains follows, all from one sample in a study of cytomegalovirus exposure and HLA in healthy donors. Profiling relied on immunoSEQ multiplex PCR, and the TCRdb table lists in-frame clones only, not all of them. Counted here are under 200,000 clones, 70% to 90% occurring once; the ten biggest clones make up approximately 2%. Material: PBMCs. Receptor source: a woman under 30 in good health and CMV-seronegative. The CDR3 runs from the conserved cysteine through the conserved F or W. The order of the fields is clone size, V gene, D gene, J gene, CDR3 DNA, CDR3 protein. The D gene is left open where the match is weak. The listing skips clone size in some rows; elsewhere it reads once, few, many or a size class.

clone_size: .; v_call: TRBV6-6; d_call: .; j_call: TRBJ1-5; cdr3_nt: TGTGCCAGCGTAGGGCAGGGCGGCCAGCCCCAGCATTTT; cdr3_aa: CASVGQGGQPQHF
clone_size: once; v_call: TRBV6-6; d_call: TRBD1; j_call: TRBJ2-4; cdr3_nt: TGTGCCAGCAGTTACACAACAGGGGTAGGGAACATTCAGTACTTC; cdr3_aa: CASSYTTGVGNIQYF
clone_size: .; v_call: TRBV7-8; d_call: .; j_call: TRBJ2-2; cdr3_nt: TGTGCCAGCAGCTTCTGGACAGAAGCGAACACCGGGGAGCTGTTTTTT; cdr3_aa: CASSFWTEANTGELFF
clone_size: .; v_call: TRBV10-3; d_call: TRBD2; j_call: TRBJ2-5; cdr3_nt: TGTGCCATCAGTGAGGGTCTGGTGGCGGGGGACCGGGAGACCCAGTACTTC; cdr3_aa: CAISEGLVAGDRETQYF
clone_size: .; v_call: TRBV4-2; d_call: .; j_call: TRBJ2-1; cdr3_nt: TGTGCCAGCAGCCAAGCGGTCGAGCAGTTCTTC; cdr3_aa: CASSQAVEQFF
clone_size: .; v_call: TRBV2; d_call: TRBD1; j_call: TRBJ1-1; cdr3_nt: TGTGCCAGCAAAAAGAGGGGGCCGGGTGAAGCTTTCTTT; cdr3_aa: CASKKRGPGEAFF
clone_size: .; v_call: TRBV19; d_call: .; j_call: TRBJ2-6; cdr3_nt: TGTGCCAGTAGCAGATTATTCGTCCGCTCTGGGGCCAACGTCCTGACTTTC; cdr3_aa: CASSRLFVRSGANVLTF
clone_size: .; v_call: TRBV6-5; d_call: TRBD1; j_call: TRBJ1-2; cdr3_nt: TGTGCCAGCAGTTCGAGGCAGGGGGATGGCTACACCTTC; cdr3_aa: CASSSRQGDGYTF
clone_size: .; v_call: TRBV2; d_call: .; j_call: TRBJ1-3; cdr3_nt: TGTGCCAGCAGTGCCCACAGGGAACTCCTCTCTGGAAACACCATATATTTT; cdr3_aa: CASSAHRELLSGNTIYF
clone_size: few; v_call: TRBV9; d_call: .; j_call: TRBJ2-3; cdr3_nt: TGTGCCAGCAGCGTAGGGGGGCCTACGCAGTATTTT; cdr3_aa: CASSVGGPTQYF
clone_size: .; v_call: TRBV19; d_call: TRBD1; j_call: TRBJ1-4; cdr3_nt: TGTGCCAGTGGGCTACCCGGGACAGGGGGTGAAAAACTGTTTTTT; cdr3_aa: CASGLPGTGGEKLFF
clone_size: .; v_call: TRBV7-2; d_call: TRBD2; j_call: TRBJ2-3; cdr3_nt: TGTGCCAGCAGCTATGATAGCGGGGGGGCCGCAGATACGCAGTATTTT; cdr3_aa: CASSYDSGGAADTQYF
clone_size: .; v_call: TRBV5-1; d_call: .; j_call: TRBJ1-1; cdr3_nt: TGCGCCAGCGAGAACGGGCCACCGGGGACTGAAGCTTTCTTT; cdr3_aa: CASENGPPGTEAFF
clone_size: .; v_call: TRBV30; d_call: TRBD1; j_call: TRBJ1-1; cdr3_nt: TGTGCCTTAGACAGGGTGGGCCATGAAGCTTTCTTT; cdr3_aa: CALDRVGHEAFF
clone_size: .; v_call: TRBV6-1; d_call: .; j_call: TRBJ2-7; cdr3_nt: TGTGCCAGCAGTACAACCGGGACTCTGTCCTACGAGCAGTACTTC; cdr3_aa: CASSTTGTLSYEQYF
clone_size: few; v_call: TRBV10-2; d_call: TRBD1; j_call: TRBJ2-7; cdr3_nt: TGCGCCAGTAAACAGGGGGCTCTCTCCTACGAGCAGTACTTC; cdr3_aa: CASKQGALSYEQYF